This T cell receptor (beta chain) came from a study of T cell responses to AZD1222 COVID-19 vaccine. The assay was immunoSEQ multiplex PCR, and TCRdb's table has in-frame clones only and misses some. Here the sample spans about 120,000 clones, about nine tenths being singletons. Broader study findings: Elevations in Spike-specific TCR breadth and depth followed administration of two AZD1222 doses. With dominance at 160-218 and 743-854, vaccine-associated CD4 TCRs spanned spike. Seropositivity was recorded at baseline in only six AZD1222 recipients. Clonal diversity may have been underestimated, and the donors were mostly white British, with more females than males.

This CDR3 has 13 residues. CDR1 and CDR2 (germline): LGHDT, YNNKEL (reference sequence). V was shortened by 4 bases and J by 0 bases, with 6 bases between the two germline ends. About this clone itself: As yet, its antigen is unknown.

This chain joins TRBV3-1 (or the pseudogene TRBV3-2) and TRBJ2-5; no clear D gene. The TCR sequence derives from an adult in good health. The specimen comprised peripheral blood, sampled on day 0 of AZD1222 vaccination. CDR3: CASSRSDQETQYF. In DNA, the CDR3 is TGTGCCAGCAGCCGGTCAGACCAAGAGACCCAGTACTTC.